This is a list of T cell receptor beta chains from one sample in a study of blood T cell repertoires in COVID-19. Profiled with immunoSEQ multiplex PCR; TCRdb holds only in-frame clones, not every one. The sample carries 200,000 to 250,000 clones, more than 65% recorded once. The material sequenced was peripheral blood. The receptors were sampled from a woman of 80 years or more with acute or convalescent COVID-19. CDR3s include the opening cysteine and the closing phenylalanine or tryptophan. Fields, in order: V gene, D gene, clone size, CDR3 length, J gene, CDR3 DNA, CDR3 protein. The D gene is left open where the match is weak. Some rows mark clone size as missing; the rest say once, few, many or name a class of expanded clone.

v_gene: TRBV5-4
d_gene: -
abundance: few
len: 16
j_gene: TRBJ2-2
CDR3nt: TGTGCCAGCAGCTTGGGACAGGGAGGTTCAGCCGGGGAGCTGTTTTTT
CDR3aa: CASSLGQGGSAGELFF

v_gene: TRBV28
d_gene: -
abundance: -
len: 13
j_gene: TRBJ1-1
CDR3nt: TGTGCCAGCACCCGGGGGGACCCACCTATGGCTTTCTTT
CDR3aa: CASTRGDPPMAFF

v_gene: TRBV5-8
d_gene: -
abundance: few
len: 16
j_gene: TRBJ1-1
CDR3nt: TGTGCCAGCAGCTTCCCCCGCGTAAGGGGAGGCACTGAAGCTTTCTTT
CDR3aa: CASSFPRVRGGTEAFF

v_gene: TRBV4-1
d_gene: -
abundance: -
len: 15
j_gene: TRBJ1-1
CDR3nt: TGCGCCAGCAGCCAAGATCAGGGGACGAACACTGAAGCTTTCTTT
CDR3aa: CASSQDQGTNTEAFF

v_gene: TRBV12-3/TRBV12-4
d_gene: -
abundance: -
len: 12
j_gene: TRBJ2-5
CDR3nt: TGTGCCAGCAGGACCGGGGGAGAGACCCAGTACTTC
CDR3aa: CASRTGGETQYF

v_gene: TRBV18
d_gene: TRBD2
abundance: -
len: 15
j_gene: TRBJ2-7
CDR3nt: TGTGCCAGCTCACCACCTAGCGGGGGATCCTACGAGCAGTACTTC
CDR3aa: CASSPPSGGSYEQYF

v_gene: TRBV27
d_gene: -
abundance: -
len: 16
j_gene: TRBJ1-1
CDR3nt: TGTGCCAGCAGCTACAACCTAGGGAGGGCGAACACTGAAGCTTTCTTT
CDR3aa: CASSYNLGRANTEAFF

v_gene: TRBV19
d_gene: TRBD1
abundance: -
len: 20
j_gene: TRBJ2-1
CDR3nt: TGTGCCAGTACCTTCCCCCGGGACAGGGGCCCGAAGGGGGTATACAATGAGCAGTTCTTC
CDR3aa: CASTFPRDRGPKGVYNEQFF

v_gene: TRBV9
d_gene: -
abundance: -
len: 13
j_gene: TRBJ1-1
CDR3nt: TGTGCCAGCAGCGTGTCCAGGGACACTGAAGCTTTCTTT
CDR3aa: CASSVSRDTEAFF

v_gene: TRBV11-1
d_gene: -
abundance: -
len: 13
j_gene: TRBJ2-3
CDR3nt: TGTGCCAGCAGCCTCCCAGGGCCAGATACGCAGTATTTT
CDR3aa: CASSLPGPDTQYF

v_gene: TRBV7-2
d_gene: -
abundance: -
len: 14
j_gene: TRBJ2-1
CDR3nt: TGTGCCAGCAGCTCGGGGGTTCCCTACAATGAGCAGTTCTTC
CDR3aa: CASSSGVPYNEQFF

v_gene: TRBV19
d_gene: -
abundance: -
len: 16
j_gene: TRBJ1-4
CDR3nt: TGTGCCAGTAGTATCCGCGGCGGGCGAACTAATGAAAAACTGTTTTTT
CDR3aa: CASSIRGGRTNEKLFF

v_gene: TRBV2
d_gene: -
abundance: -
len: 11
j_gene: TRBJ1-1
CDR3nt: TGTGCCAGCCAGATGAACACTGAAGCTTTCTTT
CDR3aa: CASQMNTEAFF

v_gene: TRBV2
d_gene: -
abundance: -
len: 14
j_gene: TRBJ1-4
CDR3nt: TGTGCCAGCAGTGAAGGGACAGCTAATGAAAAACTGTTTTTT
CDR3aa: CASSEGTANEKLFF

v_gene: TRBV27
d_gene: TRBD1
abundance: -
len: 14
j_gene: TRBJ1-1
CDR3nt: TGTGCCAGCAGGGGGACAGCCTTGAACACTGAAGCTTTCTTT
CDR3aa: CASRGTALNTEAFF

v_gene: TRBV4-1
d_gene: TRBD2
abundance: -
len: 15
j_gene: TRBJ2-7
CDR3nt: TGCGCCAGCAGCCACACTAGCGGGGGCTCCTACGAGCAGTACTTC
CDR3aa: CASSHTSGGSYEQYF

v_gene: TRBV9
d_gene: TRBD1
abundance: -
len: 15
j_gene: TRBJ1-3
CDR3nt: TGTGCCAGCAGCGCCGAAGGGGGCCCCGGAAACACCATATATTTT
CDR3aa: CASSAEGGPGNTIYF

v_gene: TRBV14
d_gene: TRBD1
abundance: -
len: 15
j_gene: TRBJ2-7
CDR3nt: TGTGCCAGCAGCCAAGAAAGGGACAGGGGGTACGAGCAGTACTTC
CDR3aa: CASSQERDRGYEQYF

v_gene: TRBV7-2
d_gene: -
abundance: -
len: 15
j_gene: TRBJ1-1
CDR3nt: TGTGCCAGCAGCCCCCTGGCGGGGTGGAACACTGAAGCTTTCTTT
CDR3aa: CASSPLAGWNTEAFF

v_gene: TRBV28
d_gene: -
abundance: -
len: 15
j_gene: TRBJ1-5
CDR3nt: TGTGCCAGCAGTCACGGGACACATAGCAATCAGCCCCAGCATTTT
CDR3aa: CASSHGTHSNQPQHF

v_gene: TRBV6-6
d_gene: TRBD1
abundance: -
len: 15
j_gene: TRBJ2-2
CDR3nt: TGTGCCAGCAGTTACACGGGACAGGACACCGGGGAGCTGTTTTTT
CDR3aa: CASSYTGQDTGELFF

v_gene: TRBV5-1
d_gene: -
abundance: once
len: 14
j_gene: TRBJ1-3
CDR3nt: TGCGCCAGCAGCCAGGGGACGACTGGAAACACCATATATTTT
CDR3aa: CASSQGTTGNTIYF

v_gene: TRBV7-2
d_gene: -
abundance: once
len: 11
j_gene: TRBJ1-1
CDR3nt: TGTGCCAGCAGCTATTGGGCGGGAGCTTTCTTT
CDR3aa: CASSYWAGAFF

v_gene: TRBV19
d_gene: TRBD1
abundance: -
len: 15
j_gene: TRBJ2-7
CDR3nt: TGTGCCAGTAGTTCCCGGGACAGGGTCTTCTACGAGCAGTACTTC
CDR3aa: CASSSRDRVFYEQYF

v_gene: TRBV7-8
d_gene: -
abundance: -
len: 12
j_gene: TRBJ2-4
CDR3nt: TGTGCCAGCAGCTTAGGTGGAGGCGTACGGTACTTC
CDR3aa: CASSLGGGVRYF

v_gene: TRBV2
d_gene: TRBD1
abundance: -
len: 11
j_gene: TRBJ1-2
CDR3nt: TGTGCCAGCACCGACAGGGATGGCTACACCTTC
CDR3aa: CASTDRDGYTF

v_gene: TRBV7-3
d_gene: -
abundance: -
len: 12
j_gene: TRBJ2-2
CDR3nt: TGTGCCAGCAGCCCCGCAGGAGGGGAGCTGTTTTTT
CDR3aa: CASSPAGGELFF

v_gene: TRBV7-2
d_gene: -
abundance: -
len: 14
j_gene: TRBJ1-1
CDR3nt: TGTGCCAGCACCGAGTCCATGCAGAACACTGAAGCTTTCTTT
CDR3aa: CASTESMQNTEAFF

v_gene: TRBV5-6
d_gene: TRBD1
abundance: -
len: 14
j_gene: TRBJ2-7
CDR3nt: TGTGCCAGCAGCCTAGGGACAGGGGGCTACGAGCAGTACTTC
CDR3aa: CASSLGTGGYEQYF

v_gene: TRBV6-5
d_gene: TRBD1
abundance: -
len: 14
j_gene: TRBJ1-5
CDR3nt: TGTGCCAGCAAAAGGGGGCAGGACCCTCAGCCCCAGCATTTT
CDR3aa: CASKRGQDPQPQHF

v_gene: TRBV6-5
d_gene: TRBD1
abundance: once
len: 12
j_gene: TRBJ1-2
CDR3nt: TGTGCCAGCAGAAACAGGGGGCGCGGCTACACCTTC
CDR3aa: CASRNRGRGYTF

v_gene: TRBV5-6
d_gene: TRBD1
abundance: -
len: 15
j_gene: TRBJ1-5
CDR3nt: TGTGCCAGCAGCAGAAGGGACAGGGTAGCCCAGCCCCAGCATTTT
CDR3aa: CASSRRDRVAQPQHF

v_gene: TRBV6-6
d_gene: -
abundance: -
len: 12
j_gene: TRBJ1-6
CDR3nt: TGTGCCAGCGCCCAGGGTAATTCACCCCTCCACTTT
CDR3aa: CASAQGNSPLHF

v_gene: TRBV5-5
d_gene: -
abundance: -
len: 16
j_gene: TRBJ1-1
CDR3nt: TGTGCCAGCAGCTTGGTGGTGGGGGGAATGAACACTGAAGCTTTCTTT
CDR3aa: CASSLVVGGMNTEAFF

v_gene: TRBV4-2
d_gene: TRBD1
abundance: few
len: 16
j_gene: TRBJ2-1
CDR3nt: TGTGCCAGCAGCCAAGAGACAGGGAGCTCCTACAATGAGCAGTTCTTC
CDR3aa: CASSQETGSSYNEQFF

v_gene: TRBV5-1
d_gene: TRBD1
abundance: -
len: 15
j_gene: TRBJ2-3
CDR3nt: TGCGCCAGCAGCGTAGGACAGGGGCCGGGAGATACGCAGTATTTT
CDR3aa: CASSVGQGPGDTQYF

v_gene: TRBV19
d_gene: TRBD1
abundance: -
len: 18
j_gene: TRBJ2-6
CDR3nt: TGTGCCAGTAGTATCAGCCGACAGGGGGCGCGCGGGGCCAACGTCCTGACTTTC
CDR3aa: CASSISRQGARGANVLTF

v_gene: TRBV18
d_gene: -
abundance: -
len: 16
j_gene: TRBJ2-3
CDR3nt: TGTGCCAGCTCACCGGATTTACGGGGGAGAACGGATACGCAGTATTTT
CDR3aa: CASSPDLRGRTDTQYF

v_gene: TRBV24-1
d_gene: TRBD1
abundance: -
len: 13
j_gene: TRBJ2-3
CDR3nt: TGTGCCACCAGTGTACAGGGGGCGAATACGCAGTATTTT
CDR3aa: CATSVQGANTQYF

v_gene: TRBV12-5
d_gene: -
abundance: -
len: 12
j_gene: TRBJ2-3
CDR3nt: TGTGCTAGTGCCGGGAGCACAGATACGCAGTATTTT
CDR3aa: CASAGSTDTQYF

v_gene: TRBV6-1
d_gene: -
abundance: -
len: 17
j_gene: TRBJ1-6
CDR3nt: TGTGCCAGCAGTGGGGGGGGGACAAGCTCCTATAATTCACCCCTCCACTTT
CDR3aa: CASSGGGTSSYNSPLHF

v_gene: TRBV7-3
d_gene: -
abundance: -
len: 15
j_gene: TRBJ1-2
CDR3nt: TGTGCCAGCAGCATTATGGGGGAGGGGGGCGATGGCTACACCTTC
CDR3aa: CASSIMGEGGDGYTF

v_gene: TRBV19
d_gene: TRBD1
abundance: few
len: 15
j_gene: TRBJ1-1
CDR3nt: TGTGCCAGTAGTATAACAGGGGGCGCGAACACTGAAGCTTTCTTT
CDR3aa: CASSITGGANTEAFF

v_gene: TRBV14
d_gene: -
abundance: -
len: 14
j_gene: TRBJ1-5
CDR3nt: TGTGCCAGCAGCGCCTCGGGAAGTCGGCAGCCCCAGCATTTT
CDR3aa: CASSASGSRQPQHF

v_gene: TRBV28
d_gene: TRBD1
abundance: -
len: 17
j_gene: TRBJ2-3
CDR3nt: TGTGCCAGCAGTTTAAGAACCGGGACAGGGATCACAGATACGCAGTATTTT
CDR3aa: CASSLRTGTGITDTQYF

v_gene: TRBV6-6
d_gene: -
abundance: -
len: 12
j_gene: TRBJ2-2
CDR3nt: TGTGCCAACGGGCGGGGCTACGGGGAGCTGTTTTTT
CDR3aa: CANGRGYGELFF

v_gene: TRBV12-5
d_gene: TRBD1
abundance: -
len: 17
j_gene: TRBJ1-5
CDR3nt: TGTGCTAGTGGTTTGTCCAGAAGACAGGGGGCACATCAGCCCCAGCATTTT
CDR3aa: CASGLSRRQGAHQPQHF

v_gene: TRBV7-3
d_gene: -
abundance: -
len: 13
j_gene: TRBJ1-6
CDR3nt: TGTGCCAGCAGCCCTCAGATAAATTCACCCCTCCACTTT
CDR3aa: CASSPQINSPLHF

v_gene: TRBV12-3/TRBV12-4
d_gene: -
abundance: -
len: 13
j_gene: TRBJ1-1
CDR3nt: TGTGCCAGCAGCCTGCGTGTAAGCGCTGAAGCTTTCTTT
CDR3aa: CASSLRVSAEAFF

v_gene: TRBV4-1
d_gene: TRBD2
abundance: -
len: 16
j_gene: TRBJ2-1
CDR3nt: TGCGCCAGCAGCCACGTGACTAGCGGGGGCTTCAATGAGCAGTTCTTC
CDR3aa: CASSHVTSGGFNEQFF

v_gene: TRBV10-3
d_gene: -
abundance: -
len: 14
j_gene: TRBJ1-1
CDR3nt: TGTGCCATCAGGGACAGCGGGGGGGGAACTGAAGCTTTCTTT
CDR3aa: CAIRDSGGGTEAFF

v_gene: TRBV6-5
d_gene: TRBD1
abundance: once
len: 16
j_gene: TRBJ1-1
CDR3nt: TGTGCCAGCAGTTGGACAGGGGGCTCACATAACACTGAAGCTTTCTTT
CDR3aa: CASSWTGGSHNTEAFF

v_gene: TRBV3-1/TRBV3-2
d_gene: -
abundance: -
len: 12
j_gene: TRBJ2-7
CDR3nt: TGTGCCAGCAGTCTCAGGGGTTACGAGCAGTACTTC
CDR3aa: CASSLRGYEQYF

v_gene: TRBV24-1
d_gene: -
abundance: -
len: 17
j_gene: TRBJ1-5
CDR3nt: TGTGCCACCAGTGATCCGCAGGCCCGGAATAGCAATCAGCCCCAGCATTTT
CDR3aa: CATSDPQARNSNQPQHF

v_gene: TRBV15
d_gene: -
abundance: -
len: 13
j_gene: TRBJ1-1
CDR3nt: TGTGCCACCAGCAGAGACAAAAACACTGAAGCTTTCTTT
CDR3aa: CATSRDKNTEAFF

v_gene: TRBV5-7
d_gene: -
abundance: -
len: 17
j_gene: TRBJ1-2
CDR3nt: TGTGCCAGCAGCTTGAAAGGGGGGGCGCTTCTAAACTATGGCTACACCTTC
CDR3aa: CASSLKGGALLNYGYTF

v_gene: TRBV30
d_gene: -
abundance: -
len: 11
j_gene: TRBJ1-1
CDR3nt: TGTGCCTGGGGCAGGGCCACTGAAGCTTTCTTT
CDR3aa: CAWGRATEAFF